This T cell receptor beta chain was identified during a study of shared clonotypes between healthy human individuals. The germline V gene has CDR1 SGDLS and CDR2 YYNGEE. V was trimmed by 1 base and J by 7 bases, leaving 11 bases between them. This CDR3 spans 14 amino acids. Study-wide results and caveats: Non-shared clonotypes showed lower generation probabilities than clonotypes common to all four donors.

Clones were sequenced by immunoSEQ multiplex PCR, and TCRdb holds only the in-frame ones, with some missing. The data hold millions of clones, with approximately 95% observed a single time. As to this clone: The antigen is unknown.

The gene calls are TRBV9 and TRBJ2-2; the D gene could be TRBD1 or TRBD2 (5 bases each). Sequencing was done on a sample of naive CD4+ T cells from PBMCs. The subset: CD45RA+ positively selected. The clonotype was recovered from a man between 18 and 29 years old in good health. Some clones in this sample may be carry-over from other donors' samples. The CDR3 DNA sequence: TGTGCCAGCAGCGTAACCGGGGCTGTCGGGGAGCTGTTTTTT. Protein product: CASSVTGAVGELFF.